This TCR beta chain was recorded in a study of T cell clonality in common variable immunodeficiency (dated by TCRdb to between 2015 and 2016). The investigation overall reported the following: Fewer TCRbeta clones were shared among CVID subjects than among healthy controls (p < 0.0001). Fewer deletions and N-nucleotide insertions were reportedly observed in CVID TCRbeta sequences, and highly modified clones with 13 or more V deletions were reportedly absent from CVID TCRbeta sequences. Despite equal DNA input, controls averaged about 81,820 unique sequences per sample versus roughly 30,000 in CVID samples. Differences among patients in the CVID cohort limited the correlations between repertoire features and clinical complications. The authors noted that sequencing repertoires of T cell subpopulations would be needed to clarify what caused the increased clonality in CVID. Compared with healthy controls, CVID subjects showed increased TCRbeta clonality (t-test p = 0.018), a feature most characteristic of about a third of subjects.

For sequencing, equivalent amounts of genomic DNA were input from CVID and control samples. For every sample, a 60 bp segment covering the rearranged TCRbeta CDR3 region was amplified and then sequenced. TCRbeta amplification used the immunoSEQ assay, a bias-corrected multiplex PCR with high-throughput sequencing. The paper's data handling went like this. Every unique nucleotide sequence was considered a clone and was annotated with V, D and J genes, copy number and frequency. Sequences were labeled productive if in frame, and non-productive if out of frame or containing stop codons. As previously described, Shannon's entropy was used to calculate clonality. Mean CDR3 Kyte-Doolittle hydropathy was derived from the predicted amino acid sequences of productive clones. Scaled V gene usage was hierarchically clustered using Manhattan distance and complete linkage with the R hclust function. Sharing of clones by CDR3 amino acid sequence was evaluated by resampling 12 repertoires per group over 100 rounds. The repertoires were searched for about 68 published EBV-specific TCRbeta sequences and nearly 250 published CMV-specific TCRbeta sequences. A couple of CVID samples yielding fewer than 10,000 sequences were excluded from analysis, leaving a few dozen CVID repertoires. Here the immuneACCESS table is served through TCRdb, limited to in-frame sequences with V and J called. Missing clones are a known gap in these copies; in checked studies unresolved V genes cover under half, and the rest lacks a known reason. D and trimming come from the DNA, and the V and J calls and clone size come from that table. This sample has 30,000 to 45,000 clones, none of them a singleton. The ten top clones hold 2.5% to 3.5% of the sample.

Relative to germline, V is 3 bases shorter and J is 6 bases shorter, with 11 bases between their ends. The CDR3 numbers 14 residues from cysteine through phenylalanine. The DNA covers only part of the CDR3, 33 bases in frame from base 1. Reading the germline V gene (reference sequence) gives CDR1 LNHDA and CDR2 SQIVND. This clone was counted at least ten times. No cognate antigen has been identified for it. Coverage ceases 3 residues before the CDR3 finishes, and the germline J gene fills in the end. Predominantly Caucasian heritage was noted among both the CVID patients and the healthy controls. From each donor, about 4.5 to 9 ml of heparinized peripheral whole blood was collected. Genomic DNA from adults with common variable immune deficiency (CVID) and from healthy adult controls was used to sequence TCRbeta CDR3 repertoires. The control group comprised 22 healthy adult volunteers, about 12 female and roughly ten male, aged about 23 to 75 years with a mean age of approximately 35. To isolate peripheral blood mononuclear cells, diluted blood was subjected to density centrifugation over Hypaque 1077 or Ficoll-Paque. Genomic DNA was obtained from unsorted mononuclear cells through either Qiagen column purification or a centrifugation-based method.

Sequences were obtained from peripheral blood mononuclear cells. The sequence came from a person between 18 and 69 years old in good health. The chain employs TRBV19 and TRBJ2-2, with TRBD1 perhaps the D gene, on 6 matching bases. The covered CDR3 bases are TGTGCCAGTAGTATTACAGGGCAGGCCGGGGAG. Translated, it reads CASSITGQAGE. The full CDR3 is CASSITGQAGELFF.